This T cell receptor (beta chain) emerged from a study of blood T cell repertoires in COVID-19 (dated by TCRdb to the early 2020s). Turning to the overall study: Collaborator samples came from the United States, Italy and Spain and covered acute and convalescent phases of COVID-19. The samples were drawn from the first 160 participants of the ongoing ImmuneRACE study and from over 950 subjects provided by 6 global collaborators. The repertoires were released in a freely available public database meant as a resource for research on the immune response to SARS-CoV-2. Nearly every sample came with metadata listing a de-identified subject ID, COVID-19 status, age in years and sex. HLA class I and class II types, where available, came from metadata supplied by the sample provider rather than from assay-based typing. The prospective study material was composed of cDNA or gDNA derived from T cells, B-cell-depleted T cells, or PBMCs. The dataset comprised deeply sampled blood TCRbeta repertoires from subjects exposed to, actively infected with, or recovered from COVID-19.

As for this clone: Its specific antigen is unknown. Per-base qualities were not stored, and no clone one base away is much larger.

TCRbeta CDR3 regions were amplified from genomic DNA using the immunoSEQ Assay, a bias-controlled multiplex PCR. Per the source publication's procedure: Nucleated cell counts per sample were estimated from amplification of reference gene primers within the assay. Sequence reads were collapsed and filtered to measure the absolute abundance of every unique TCRbeta CDR3 rearrangement. For each sample, productive Simpson clonality was calculated as the square root of Simpson's diversity index across productive rearrangements. TCRdb's version of the immuneACCESS table is confined to in-frame rearrangements and falls short of the full clone set. An unresolved V gene accounts for under half of the shortfall where checked; the remainder is of unknown origin. That table supplies the V and J calls and clone size; D and trimming were determined from the DNA. This sample lists a few hundred thousand clones; roughly 85% were detected once. The ten largest account for roughly 3.1% of the sample.

Collaborating institutions collected whole blood in K2EDTA tubes following their own protocols. For TCRbeta analysis, collaborators shipped samples as frozen whole blood, isolated PBMCs, or DNA extracted from either of those sample types. V is cut by 3 bases and J by 4 bases, and the space between the germline ends is 9 bases. From the cysteine up to the phenylalanine, the CDR3 has a length of 13 residues. Just CDR3 DNA is preserved here, 39 bases in frame from base 1. CDR1 is given as LNHDA and CDR2 as SQIVND, both from the germline V gene (reference sequence). Study-level results and caveats: Clinical and demographic metadata were provided uncurated, with the amount varying by source and participant.

The specimen sequenced was peripheral blood. The V gene is TRBV19 and the J gene is TRBJ2-5; a weak D assignment points to TRBD1 (6 bases agree). The clonotype was recovered from a woman aged 18-30 years with acute or convalescent COVID-19. The DNA reads TGTGCCAGTAGTATGTGGGGGCCAGAGACCCAGTACTTC. It specifies CASSMWGPETQYF. Reference TRBV19 and TRBJ2-5 genes cover what lies past the CDR3, so the full variable domain is DGGITQSPKYLFRKEGQNVTLSCEQNLNHDAMYWYRQDPGQGLRLIYYSQIVNDFQKGDIAEGYSVSREKKESFPLTVTSAQKNPTAFYLCASSMWGPETQYFGPGTRLLVL.